This entry concerns a single T cell receptor beta chain. Its antigen is unknown. In TCRdb, the reads were re-called with MiXCR into one record per CDR3 protein. The sample includes a few hundred thousand distinct CDR3 sequences, about 39% of them seen just once. The entry originates in a study of T cell repertoires in cytomegalovirus infection. Study in general: CMV epitopes, recently identified HLA-C-restricted and well-studied HLA-B-restricted, were used. Matching HLA type and CMV infection were both indicated by public TCR beta signatures. Study outcomes and limitations: HLA-C-restricted CMV clonotypes gave the most frequent clonotype in two of eight donors. Totalled public TCR beta family frequency picked out people who carried CMV plus the relevant HLA.

The sequence came from a human donor in good health (CMV status not recorded). Some clones in this sample may be carry-over from other donors' samples. The starting material was cultured PBMCs, obtained from culture after CMV antigen stimulation.

DNA of the CDR3: TGTGCCAGCAGCTTAAGCGAAGGGTATGAAAAACTGTTTTTT. Encoded protein: CASSLSEGYEKLFF. V is TRBV7-8 and J is TRBJ1-4; D call uncertain. V was clipped by 2 bases and J by 6 bases, with 10 bases between them. Germline values: CDR1 SGHVS, CDR2 FQNEAQ. This CDR3 has 14 residues.